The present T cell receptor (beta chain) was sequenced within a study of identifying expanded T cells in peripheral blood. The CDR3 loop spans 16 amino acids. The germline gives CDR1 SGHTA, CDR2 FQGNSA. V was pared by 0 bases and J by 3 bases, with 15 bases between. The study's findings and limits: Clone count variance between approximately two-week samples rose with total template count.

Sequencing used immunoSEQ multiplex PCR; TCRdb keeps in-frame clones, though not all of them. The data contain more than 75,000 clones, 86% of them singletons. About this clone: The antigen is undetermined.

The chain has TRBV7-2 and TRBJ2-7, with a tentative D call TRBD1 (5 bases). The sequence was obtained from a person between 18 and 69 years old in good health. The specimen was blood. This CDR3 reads CASSLAWTHQGYEQYF. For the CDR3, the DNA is TGTGCCAGCAGCTTAGCCTGGACCCATCAGGGCTACGAGCAGTACTTC.